This paragraph covers one T cell receptor (beta chain) sequence. What it binds is not known. This entry is derived from a study of T cells in Graves' hyperthyroidism and ophthalmopathy. Study-level points and caveats: Using 13 V-J features, a model discriminated ophthalmopathy from stable hyperthyroidism. The model anticipated ophthalmopathy a median about 6.5 months pre-onset. Among thyroid clonotypes expanded above 0.001, most also appeared in blood.

The germline V and J ends were trimmed by 0 bases and 0 bases, with 12 bases remaining between them. The germline CDR1 and CDR2 sequences are LGHNA and YSLEER. The CDR3 is made up of 16 amino acids. Template material for amplifying TCR beta CDR3 regions consisted of RNA transcripts. An initial round of RT-PCR targeting the TCR CDR3 relied on the HTBI primer set. Each CDR3 protein gets one entry after TCRdb re-called the multiplex PCR reads with MiXCR. The table includes hundreds of thousands of distinct CDR3 sequences, over 35% detected once. Out of roughly 10 ml of fresh peripheral blood came the PBMCs.

The chain links TRBV4-3 to TRBJ2-7; D is tentatively TRBD1 or TRBD2 (5 bases each). The sequenced sample consisted of blood. The sequence came from a man between 18 and 35 years old with Graves' hyperthyroidism. CDR3: CASSQEGVGTSYEQYF. The CDR3 DNA is TGCGCCAGCAGCCAAGAAGGGGTCGGGACCTCCTACGAGCAGTACTTC.